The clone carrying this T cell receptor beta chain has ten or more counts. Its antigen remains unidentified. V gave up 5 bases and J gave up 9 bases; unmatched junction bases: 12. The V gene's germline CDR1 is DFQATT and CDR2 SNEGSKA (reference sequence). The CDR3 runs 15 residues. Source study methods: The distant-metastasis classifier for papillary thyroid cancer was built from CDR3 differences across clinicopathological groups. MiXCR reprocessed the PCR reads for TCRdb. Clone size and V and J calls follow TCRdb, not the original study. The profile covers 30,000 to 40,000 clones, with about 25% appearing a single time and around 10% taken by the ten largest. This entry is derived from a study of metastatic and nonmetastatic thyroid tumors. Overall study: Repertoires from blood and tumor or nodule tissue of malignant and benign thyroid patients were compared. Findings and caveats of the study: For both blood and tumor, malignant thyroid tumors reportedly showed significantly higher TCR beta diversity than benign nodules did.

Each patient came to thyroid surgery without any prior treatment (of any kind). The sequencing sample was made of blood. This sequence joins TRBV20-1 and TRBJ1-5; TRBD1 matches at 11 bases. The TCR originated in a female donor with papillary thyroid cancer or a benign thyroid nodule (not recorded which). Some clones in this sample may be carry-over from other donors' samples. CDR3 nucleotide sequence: TGCAGTGCTGGGGGGTCCGGGACAGGGGGGCGGCCCCAGCATTTT. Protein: CSAGGSGTGGRPQHF.